This entry lists 6 T cell receptor beta chains sequenced from one sample in a study of blood T cell repertoires in COVID-19. TCRdb keeps only in-frame clones here, not all; method: immunoSEQ multiplex PCR. Of 90,000 to 120,000 clones detected, around 83% appear once; the ten largest clones hold 2.5% to 3.5%. The sequenced material came from peripheral blood. The source is a woman of 80 years or more with active or convalescent COVID-19.

The chain links TRBV9 to TRBJ1-4, with D possibly being TRBD1 (6 bases). The CDR3 loop spans 13 amino acids. Germline-derived CDR1 and CDR2 are SGDLS and YYNGEE. The germline V and J ends were trimmed by 2 bases and 7 bases, with 9 bases remaining between them. CDR3 protein: CASSVQGGEKLFF. Written as DNA, the CDR3 is TGTGCCAGCAGCGTGCAAGGGGGTGAAAAACTGTTTTTT.

The chain employs TRBV4-1 and TRBJ1-6, with D possibly TRBD1 on 5 matching bases. Germline CDR1 reads MGHRA; CDR2 reads YSYEKL. Trimming left V 1 base short and J 6 bases short, with 7 bases between. The CDR3 runs to 14 residues. The CDR3 DNA sequence: TGCGCCAGCAGCCAAGGACAGCTTAATTCACCCCTCCACTTT. This sequence encodes CASSQGQLNSPLHF.

The chain employs TRBV28 and TRBJ1-5; 7 bases align to TRBD1. J was trimmed by 1 base and V by 5 bases; bases with no gene match: 2. CDR3 length equals 14 residues. Per germline, CDR1 MDHEN and CDR2 SYDVKM. The CDR3 sequence: CASSLTGSNQPQHF. The CDR3 bases are TGTGCCAGCAGTCTGACAGGGAGCAATCAGCCCCAGCATTTT.

This clone was observed a handful of times. The CDR3 loop reads CASSDDRVRNTIYF. The CDR3 region has the DNA TGTGCCAGCAGCGACGACAGGGTTAGAAACACCATATATTTT. This chain links TRBV11-2 with TRBJ1-3; 7 bases align to TRBD1. The germline V gene encodes CDR1 SGHAT and CDR2 FQNNGV. The CDR3 has 14 residues. The ends lost 5 bases at V and 5 bases at J; junction bases unmatched: 6.

J is TRBJ1-1 and V is TRBV6-5; D is unclear. V was clipped by 6 bases and J by 3 bases, with 14 bases between them. The CDR3 extends over 14 amino acids. CDR1 is MNHEY, CDR2 SVGAGI, per germline. This CDR3 is CASRPTRTDTEAFF. The CDR3 DNA is TGTGCCAGCAGACCGACAAGAACGGACACTGAAGCTTTCTTT.

This clone was counted only a few times. The rearrangement links TRBV10-2 to TRBJ2-5, with TRBD2 matching over 9 bases. There are 16 residues in the CDR3. V was pared by 6 bases and J by 3 bases, with 11 bases of the junction left unmatched. Looked up from germline, CDR1 is WSHSY and CDR2 is SAAADI. The CDR3 protein is CASRSFGGGAKETQYF. The CDR3 nucleotides are TGCGCCAGCAGGTCGTTTGGCGGGGGGGCCAAAGAGACCCAGTACTTC.